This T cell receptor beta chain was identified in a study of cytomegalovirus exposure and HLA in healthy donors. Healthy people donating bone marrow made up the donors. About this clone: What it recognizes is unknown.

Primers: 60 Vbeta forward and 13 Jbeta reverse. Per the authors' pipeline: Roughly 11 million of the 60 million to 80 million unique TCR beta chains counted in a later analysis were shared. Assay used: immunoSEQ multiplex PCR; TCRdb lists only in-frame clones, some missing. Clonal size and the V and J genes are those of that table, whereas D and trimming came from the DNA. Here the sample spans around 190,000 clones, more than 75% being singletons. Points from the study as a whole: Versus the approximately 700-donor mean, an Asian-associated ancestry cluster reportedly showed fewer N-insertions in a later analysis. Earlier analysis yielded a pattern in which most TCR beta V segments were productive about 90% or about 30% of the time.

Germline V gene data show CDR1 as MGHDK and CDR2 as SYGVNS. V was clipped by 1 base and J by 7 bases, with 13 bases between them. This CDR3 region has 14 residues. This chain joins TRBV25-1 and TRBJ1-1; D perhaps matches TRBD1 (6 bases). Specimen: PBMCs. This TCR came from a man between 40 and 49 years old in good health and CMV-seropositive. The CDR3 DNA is TGTGCCAGCAGTGAATCGGGCAGGGGACGTGAAGCTTTCTTT. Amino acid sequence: CASSESGRGREAFF.